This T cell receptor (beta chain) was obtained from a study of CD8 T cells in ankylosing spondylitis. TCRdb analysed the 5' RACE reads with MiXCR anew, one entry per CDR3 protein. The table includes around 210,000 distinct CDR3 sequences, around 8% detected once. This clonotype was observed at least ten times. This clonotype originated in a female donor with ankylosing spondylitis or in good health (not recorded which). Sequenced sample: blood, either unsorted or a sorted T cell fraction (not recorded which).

DNA of the CDR3: TGCAGCGCGAGGGGACAGCGCCCCTACGAGCAGTACTTC. Amino acid sequence: CSARGQRPYEQYF. The V call is TRBV29-1, the J call TRBJ2-7; TRBD1 matches 7 bases. This CDR3 has 13 residues. J lost 2 bases, V lost 7 bases, and 8 bases had no gene match. Germline-derived CDR1 and CDR2 are SQVTM and ANQGSEA.